This entry concerns a single T cell receptor beta chain. Its antigen remains unknown. This sample is drawn from a study of OX40 agonist ivuxolimab in advanced cancers. Findings and limits, study-wide: Dosing at 0.1 to 3.0 mg/kg was accompanied by clonal expansion of CD4+ and CD8+ blood T cells by week 6.

Measured with immunoSEQ multiplex PCR; TCRdb has only the in-frame clones, and not every one. The sample has around 11,000 clones, approximately 69% seen once. V shed 5 bases and J 2 bases; nucleotides not matched to a gene: 9. The germline V gene encodes CDR1 SGHNT and CDR2 YENEEA. CDR3 length equals 16 residues. The receptor was isolated from an adult with an advanced solid tumor such as melanoma, head and neck, liver or kidney cancer. J is TRBJ2-3 and V is TRBV11-3; 8 bases agree with TRBD2. The material was CD4+ or CD8+ T cells sorted from blood, obtained in a trial of the OX40 agonist ivuxolimab. CDR3 sequence (DNA): TGTGCCAGCAGCCCCCGGGTAGCGGGACCCACAGATACGCAGTATTTT. Encoded protein: CASSPRVAGPTDTQYF.